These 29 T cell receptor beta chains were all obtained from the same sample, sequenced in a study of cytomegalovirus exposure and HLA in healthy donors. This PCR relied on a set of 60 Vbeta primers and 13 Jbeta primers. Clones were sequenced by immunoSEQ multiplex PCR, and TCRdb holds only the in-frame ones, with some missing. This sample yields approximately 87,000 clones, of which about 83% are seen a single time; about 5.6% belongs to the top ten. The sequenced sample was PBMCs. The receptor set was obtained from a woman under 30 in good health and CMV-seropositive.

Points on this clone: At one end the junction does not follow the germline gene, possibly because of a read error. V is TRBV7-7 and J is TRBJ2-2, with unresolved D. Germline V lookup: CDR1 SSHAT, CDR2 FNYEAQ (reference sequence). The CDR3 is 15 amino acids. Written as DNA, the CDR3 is TGTGCTAGCAGCTTGGCTTTCTCCAAAACCGGGGAGCTGTTTTTT. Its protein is CASSLAFSKTGELFF.

CDR3 in amino acids: CASVLSGLGDTQYF. The DNA of the CDR3 is TGCGCCAGCGTACTGAGCGGGTTGGGGGATACGCAGTATTTT. The rearrangement links TRBV5-1 to TRBJ2-3; weak D call: TRBD2 (6 bases). The length of the CDR3 is 14 residues. Germline assignment: CDR1 SGHRS and CDR2 YFSETQ. V was cut by 7 bases and J by 6 bases, with 18 bases left in between.

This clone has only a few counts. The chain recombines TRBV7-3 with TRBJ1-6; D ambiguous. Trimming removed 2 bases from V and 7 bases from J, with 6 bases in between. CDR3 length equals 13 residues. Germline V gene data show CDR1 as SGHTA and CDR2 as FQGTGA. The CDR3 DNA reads TGTGCCAGCAGCTTAGGAGGGAATTCACCCCTCCACTTT. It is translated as CASSLGGNSPLHF.

As DNA, the CDR3 is TGTGCCAGCAGACCCGGGACAGGGTGGGCTTTCTTT. Protein product: CASRPGTGWAFF. This sequence joins TRBV6-6 and TRBJ1-1; the match to TRBD1 covers 9 bases. The trim removed 6 bases at V and 11 bases at J, leaving 7 bases unmatched. Germline V CDR1 and CDR2: MNHNY, SVGAGI (reference sequence). This CDR3 region has 12 residues.

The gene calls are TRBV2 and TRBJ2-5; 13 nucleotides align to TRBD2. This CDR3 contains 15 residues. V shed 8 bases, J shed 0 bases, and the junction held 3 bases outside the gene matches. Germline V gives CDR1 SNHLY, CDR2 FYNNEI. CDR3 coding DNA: TGTGCCAGCTGGGGACTAGCGGGATACCAAGAGACCCAGTACTTC. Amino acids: CASWGLAGYQETQYF.

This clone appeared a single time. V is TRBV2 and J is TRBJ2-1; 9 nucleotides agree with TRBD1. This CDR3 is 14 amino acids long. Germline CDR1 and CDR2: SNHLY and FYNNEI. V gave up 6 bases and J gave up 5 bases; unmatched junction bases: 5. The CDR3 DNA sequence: TGTGCCAGCAGCCGAAGACAGGGGGACAATGAGCAGTTCTTC. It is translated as CASSRRQGDNEQFF.

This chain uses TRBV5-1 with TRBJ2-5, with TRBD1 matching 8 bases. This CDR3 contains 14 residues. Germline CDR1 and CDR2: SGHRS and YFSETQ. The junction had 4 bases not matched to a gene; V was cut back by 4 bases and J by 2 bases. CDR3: CASSMGQVQETQYF. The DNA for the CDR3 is TGCGCCAGCAGCATGGGACAGGTACAAGAGACCCAGTACTTC.

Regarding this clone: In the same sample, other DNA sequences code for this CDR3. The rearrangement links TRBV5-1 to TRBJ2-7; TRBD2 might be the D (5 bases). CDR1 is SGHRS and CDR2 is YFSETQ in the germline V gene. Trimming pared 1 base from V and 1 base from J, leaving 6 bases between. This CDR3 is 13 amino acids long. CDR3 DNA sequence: TGCGCCAGCAGCTTGCGGGGTTCCTACGAGCAGTACTTC. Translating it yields CASSLRGSYEQYF.

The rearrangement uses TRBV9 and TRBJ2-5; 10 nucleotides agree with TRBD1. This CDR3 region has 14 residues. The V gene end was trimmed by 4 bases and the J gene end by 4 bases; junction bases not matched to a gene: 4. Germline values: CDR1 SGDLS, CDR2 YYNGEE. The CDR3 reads CASSKDRGLETQYF. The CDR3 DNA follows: TGTGCCAGCAGCAAAGACAGGGGGCTAGAGACCCAGTACTTC.

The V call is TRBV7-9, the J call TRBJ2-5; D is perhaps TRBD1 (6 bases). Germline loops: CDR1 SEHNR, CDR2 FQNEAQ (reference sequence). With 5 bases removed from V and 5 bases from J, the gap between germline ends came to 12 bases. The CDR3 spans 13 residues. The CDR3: CASSTTGLETQYF. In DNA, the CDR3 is TGTGCCAGCAGCACTACAGGGTTGGAGACCCAGTACTTC.

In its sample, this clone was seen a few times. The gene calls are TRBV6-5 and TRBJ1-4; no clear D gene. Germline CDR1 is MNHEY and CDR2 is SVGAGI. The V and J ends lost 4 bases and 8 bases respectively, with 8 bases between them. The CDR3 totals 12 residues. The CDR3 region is CASSSPGEKLFF. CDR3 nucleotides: TGTGCCAGCAGTTCGCCGGGGGAAAAACTGTTTTTT.

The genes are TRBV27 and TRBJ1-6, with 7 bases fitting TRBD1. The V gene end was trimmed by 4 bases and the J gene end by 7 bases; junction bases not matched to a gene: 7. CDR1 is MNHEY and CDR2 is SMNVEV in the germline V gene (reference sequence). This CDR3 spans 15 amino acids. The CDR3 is CASSWTGTENSPLHF. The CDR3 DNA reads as TGTGCCAGCAGTTGGACGGGGACAGAAAATTCACCCCTCCACTTT.

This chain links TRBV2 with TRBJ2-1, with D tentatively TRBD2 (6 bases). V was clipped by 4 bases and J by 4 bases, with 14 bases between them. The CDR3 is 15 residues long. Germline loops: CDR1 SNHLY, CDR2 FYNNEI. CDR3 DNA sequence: TGTGCCAGCAGTGGCGGGAACAGGTTGTACAATGAGCAGTTCTTC. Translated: CASSGGNRLYNEQFF.

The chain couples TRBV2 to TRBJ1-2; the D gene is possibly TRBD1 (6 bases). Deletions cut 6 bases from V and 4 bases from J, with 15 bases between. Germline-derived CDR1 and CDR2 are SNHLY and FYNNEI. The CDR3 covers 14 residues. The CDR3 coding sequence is TGTGCCAGCAGCGGCCGGGGGGGCGGCTATGGCTACACCTTC. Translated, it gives CASSGRGGGYGYTF.

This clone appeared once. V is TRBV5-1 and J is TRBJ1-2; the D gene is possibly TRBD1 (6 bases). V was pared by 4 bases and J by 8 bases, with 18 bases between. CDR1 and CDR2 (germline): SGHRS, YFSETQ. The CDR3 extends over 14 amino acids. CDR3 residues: CASSEPTGVDGYTF. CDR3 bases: TGCGCCAGCAGCGAGCCGACAGGAGTCGACGGCTACACCTTC.

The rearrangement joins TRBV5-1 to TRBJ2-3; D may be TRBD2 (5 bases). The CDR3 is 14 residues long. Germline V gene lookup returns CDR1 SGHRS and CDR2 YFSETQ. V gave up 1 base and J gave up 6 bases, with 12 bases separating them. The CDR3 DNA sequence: TGCGCCAGCAGCTTGAACGTCCGCGGGGATACGCAGTATTTT. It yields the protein CASSLNVRGDTQYF.

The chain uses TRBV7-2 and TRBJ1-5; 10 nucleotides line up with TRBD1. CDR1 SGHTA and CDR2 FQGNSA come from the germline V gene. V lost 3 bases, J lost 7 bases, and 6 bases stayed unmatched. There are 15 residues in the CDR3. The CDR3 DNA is TGTGCCAGCAGCTTCGACAGGGGGCGTGGGCAGCCCCAGCATTTT. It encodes CASSFDRGRGQPQHF.

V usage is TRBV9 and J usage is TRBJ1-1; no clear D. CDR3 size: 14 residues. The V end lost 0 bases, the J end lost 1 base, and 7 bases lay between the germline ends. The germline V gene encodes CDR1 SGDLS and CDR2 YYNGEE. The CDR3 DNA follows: TGTGCCAGCAGCGTAGAACAGTGGAACACTGAAGCTTTCTTT. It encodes CASSVEQWNTEAFF. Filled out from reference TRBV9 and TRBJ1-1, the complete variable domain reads DSGVTQTPKHLITATGQRVTLRCSPRSGDLSVYWYQQSLDQGLQFLIQYYNGEERAKGNILERFSAQQFPDLHSELNLSSLELGDSALYFCASSVEQWNTEAFFGQGTRLTVV.

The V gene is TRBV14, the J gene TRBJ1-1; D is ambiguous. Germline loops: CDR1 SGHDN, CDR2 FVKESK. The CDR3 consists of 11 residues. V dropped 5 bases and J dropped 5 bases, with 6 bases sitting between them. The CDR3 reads CASSIGTEAFF. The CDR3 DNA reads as TGTGCCAGCAGCATCGGGACTGAAGCTTTCTTT.

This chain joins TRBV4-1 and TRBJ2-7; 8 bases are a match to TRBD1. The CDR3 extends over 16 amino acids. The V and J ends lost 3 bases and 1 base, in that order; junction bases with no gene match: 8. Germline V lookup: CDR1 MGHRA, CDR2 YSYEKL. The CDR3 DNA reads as TGCGCCAGCAGCCATGAAGGACAGGGCCTATCCTACGAGCAGTACTTC. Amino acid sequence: CASSHEGQGLSYEQYF.

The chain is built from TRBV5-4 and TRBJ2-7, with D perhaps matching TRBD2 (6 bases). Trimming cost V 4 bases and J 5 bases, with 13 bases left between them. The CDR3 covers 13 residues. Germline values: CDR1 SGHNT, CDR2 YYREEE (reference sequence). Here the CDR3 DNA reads TGTGCCAGCAGCGGTTACTGGGGGGACGAGCAGTACTTC. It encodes CASSGYWGDEQYF.

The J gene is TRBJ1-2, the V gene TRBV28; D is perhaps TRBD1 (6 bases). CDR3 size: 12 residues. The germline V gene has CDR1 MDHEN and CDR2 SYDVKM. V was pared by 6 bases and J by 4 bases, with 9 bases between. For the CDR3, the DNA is TGTGCCAGCAGGCTACAGGGCTATGGCTACACCTTC. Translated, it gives CASRLQGYGYTF.

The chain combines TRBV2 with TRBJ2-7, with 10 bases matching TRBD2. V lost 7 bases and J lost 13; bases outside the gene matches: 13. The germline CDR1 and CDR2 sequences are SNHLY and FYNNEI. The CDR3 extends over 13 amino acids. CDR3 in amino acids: CASTSTHASGSYF. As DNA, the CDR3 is TGTGCCAGCACGTCAACACACGCTAGCGGGAGTTACTTC. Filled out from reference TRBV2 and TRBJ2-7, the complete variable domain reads EPEVTQTPSHQVTQMGQEVILRCVPISNHLYFYWYRQILGQKVEFLVSFYNNEISEKSEIFDDQFSVERPDGSNFTLKIRSTKLEDSAMYFCASTSTHASGSYFGPGTRLTVT.

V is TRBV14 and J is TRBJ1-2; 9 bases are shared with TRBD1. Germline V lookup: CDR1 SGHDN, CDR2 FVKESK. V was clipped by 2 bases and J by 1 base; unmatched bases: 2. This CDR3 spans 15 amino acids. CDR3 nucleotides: TGTGCCAGCAGCCAACCGGGACAGGGTAACTATGGCTACACCTTC. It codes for CASSQPGQGNYGYTF. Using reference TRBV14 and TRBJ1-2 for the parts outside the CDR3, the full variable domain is EAGVTQFPSHSVIEKGQTVTLRCDPISGHDNLYWYRRVMGKEIKFLLHFVKESKQDESGMPNNRFLAERTGGTYSTLKVQPAELEDSGVYFCASSQPGQGNYGYTFGSGTRLTVV.

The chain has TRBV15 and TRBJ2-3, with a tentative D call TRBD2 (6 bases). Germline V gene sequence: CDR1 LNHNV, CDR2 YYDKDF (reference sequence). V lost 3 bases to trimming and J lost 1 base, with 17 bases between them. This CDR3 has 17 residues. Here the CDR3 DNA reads TGTGCCACCAGCAGTCGCCCGCGGGACGATCGCACAGATACGCAGTATTTT. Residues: CATSSRPRDDRTDTQYF.

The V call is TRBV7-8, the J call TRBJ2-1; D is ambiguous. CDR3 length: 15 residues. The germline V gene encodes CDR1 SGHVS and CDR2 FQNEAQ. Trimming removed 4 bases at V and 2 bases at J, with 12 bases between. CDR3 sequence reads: CASSSFSEPYNEQFF. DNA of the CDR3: TGTGCCAGCAGCTCTTTCAGCGAACCCTACAATGAGCAGTTCTTC.

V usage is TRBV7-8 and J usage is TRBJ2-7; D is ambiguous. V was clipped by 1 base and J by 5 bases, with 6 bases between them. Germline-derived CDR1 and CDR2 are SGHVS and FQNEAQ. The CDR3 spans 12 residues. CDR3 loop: CASSLVLNEQYF. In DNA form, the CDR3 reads TGTGCCAGCAGCTTAGTTTTAAACGAGCAGTACTTC.

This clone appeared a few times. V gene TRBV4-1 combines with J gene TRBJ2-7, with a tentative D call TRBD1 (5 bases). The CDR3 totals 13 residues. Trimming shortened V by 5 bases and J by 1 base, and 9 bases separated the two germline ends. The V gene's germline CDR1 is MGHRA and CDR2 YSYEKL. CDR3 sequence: CASSSDSSYEQYF. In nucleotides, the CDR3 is TGCGCCAGCAGCTCCGACAGTTCCTACGAGCAGTACTTC.

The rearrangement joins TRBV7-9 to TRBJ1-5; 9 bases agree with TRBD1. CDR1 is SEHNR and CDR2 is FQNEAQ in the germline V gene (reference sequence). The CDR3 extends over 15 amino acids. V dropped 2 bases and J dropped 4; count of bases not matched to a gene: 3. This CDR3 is CASSLTGQGNQPQHF. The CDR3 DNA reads TGTGCCAGCAGCTTAACAGGACAGGGGAATCAGCCCCAGCATTTT. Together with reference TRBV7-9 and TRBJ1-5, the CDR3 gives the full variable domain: DTGVSQNPRHKITKRGQNVTFRCDPISEHNRLYWYRQTLGQGPEFLTYFQNEAQLEKSRLLSDRFSAERPKGSFSTLEIQRTEQGDSAMYLCASSLTGQGNQPQHFGDGTRLSIL.